This T cell receptor (beta chain) stems from a study of response to subunit inactivated influenza vaccine. Each CDR3 protein is one row after TCRdb ran MiXCR on the RT-PCR reads. The table shows a few hundred thousand distinct CDR3 sequences, with around 11% occurring only once. The ends lost 2 bases at V and 4 bases at J; junction bases unmatched: 12. This CDR3 is 17 amino acids long. Germline CDR1 is SNHLY and CDR2 is FYNNEI. These same data were also listed under a study on T cells expressing NK-cell markers. That study reports: UMIs accompanied the 5'RACE template switching by which TCR beta cDNA was made.

The chain joins TRBV2 to TRBJ1-2; 8 positions match TRBD1. The clonotype was recovered from a man aged 50 or older who received an inactivated influenza vaccine. The specimen was PBMCs from blood, collected on the day of vaccination. CDR3: CASSENFRTGSSYGYTF. The CDR3 bases are TGTGCCAGCAGTGAAAATTTTAGGACAGGGAGTTCCTATGGCTACACCTTC.